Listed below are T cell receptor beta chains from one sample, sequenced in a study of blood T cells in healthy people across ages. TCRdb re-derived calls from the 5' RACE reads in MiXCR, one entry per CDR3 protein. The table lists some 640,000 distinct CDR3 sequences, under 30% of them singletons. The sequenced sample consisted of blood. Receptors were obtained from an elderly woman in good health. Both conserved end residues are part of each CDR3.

CDR3 protein: CASSLRLGTEAFF
J gene: TRBJ1-1
V gene: TRBV7-7

CDR3 protein: CASSHRGGDGYTF
J gene: TRBJ1-2
V gene: TRBV3-1

CDR3 protein: CASSEPGYEQFF
J gene: TRBJ2-1
V gene: TRBV2

CDR3 protein: CASTLVGASGELFF
J gene: TRBJ2-2
V gene: TRBV12-3/TRBV12-4

CDR3 protein: CSVGGAVSSYEQYF
J gene: TRBJ2-7
V gene: TRBV29-1

CDR3 protein: CASSLTTGGFEAFF
J gene: TRBJ1-1
V gene: TRBV27

CDR3 protein: CSARRRGLAGQTRGTQYF
J gene: TRBJ2-5
V gene: TRBV20-1

CDR3 protein: CASSFSTGSSYNSPLHF
J gene: TRBJ1-6
V gene: TRBV27

CDR3 protein: CASGSRVRGSDTQYF
J gene: TRBJ2-3
V gene: TRBV6-5

CDR3 protein: CASREGRNYEQYF
J gene: TRBJ2-7
V gene: TRBV6-2/TRBV6-3

CDR3 protein: CASSYSIGGTYEQYF
J gene: TRBJ2-7
V gene: TRBV6-5

CDR3 protein: CASSVAPGGQNTEAFF
J gene: TRBJ1-1
V gene: TRBV9

CDR3 protein: CASTPAGVWDSPLHF
J gene: TRBJ1-6
V gene: TRBV6-2/TRBV6-3

CDR3 protein: CASSSSGSIGEKLFF
J gene: TRBJ1-4
V gene: TRBV2